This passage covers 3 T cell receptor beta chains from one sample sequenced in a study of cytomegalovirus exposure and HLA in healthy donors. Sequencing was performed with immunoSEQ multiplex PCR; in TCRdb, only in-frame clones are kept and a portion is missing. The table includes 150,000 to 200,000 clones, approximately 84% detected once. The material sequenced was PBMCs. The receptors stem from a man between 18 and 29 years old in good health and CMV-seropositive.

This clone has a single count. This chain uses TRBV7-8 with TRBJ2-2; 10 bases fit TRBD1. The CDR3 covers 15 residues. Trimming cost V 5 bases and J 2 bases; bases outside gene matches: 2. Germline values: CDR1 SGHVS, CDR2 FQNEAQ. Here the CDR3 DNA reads TGTGCCAGCAGCGGACAGGGGGTAAACACCGGGGAGCTGTTTTTT. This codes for CASSGQGVNTGELFF.

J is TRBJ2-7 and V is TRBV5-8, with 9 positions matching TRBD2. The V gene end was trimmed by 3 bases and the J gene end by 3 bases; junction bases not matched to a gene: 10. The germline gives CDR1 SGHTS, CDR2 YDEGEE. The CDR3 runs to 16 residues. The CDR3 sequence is CASSSRGLAGLYEQYF. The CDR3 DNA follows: TGTGCCAGCAGCTCCCGAGGCCTAGCGGGACTCTACGAGCAGTACTTC.

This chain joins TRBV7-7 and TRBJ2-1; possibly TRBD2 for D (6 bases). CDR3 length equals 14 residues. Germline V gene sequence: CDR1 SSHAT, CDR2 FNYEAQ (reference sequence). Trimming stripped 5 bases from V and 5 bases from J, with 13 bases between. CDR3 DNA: TGTGCCAGCAGCCCCATCGGGGGAGACAATGAGCAGTTCTTC. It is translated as CASSPIGGDNEQFF.